This T cell receptor (beta chain) stems from a study of blood T cell repertoires in COVID-19. About the study: The samples span acute and convalescent COVID-19 from the United States, Italy and Spain. PBMCs, B-cell-depleted T cells, or T cells were the source of the cDNA or gDNA that made up the material.

This CDR3 has 15 amino acids. V lost 3 bases and J lost 8, with 18 bases in between. From germline, CDR1 is KGHDR and CDR2 SFDVKD. Authors' methods: Researchers report that nucleated cell counts were estimated from reference gene primer amplification. Method: immunoSEQ multiplex PCR; TCRdb's copy keeps in-frame clones and lacks some. V and J calls and clone size are those listed in that table; D and trimming were worked out from the DNA. The sample has tens of thousands of clones, more than 70% seen once; the top ten hold over 4.5%. The sequenced sample was peripheral blood. This sequence was found in a man in his fifties or sixties with active COVID-19. V usage is TRBV24-1 and J usage is TRBJ1-2; D is possibly TRBD1 (6 bases). The CDR3 DNA follows: TGTGCCACCAGTGATGGGGGCGGCAGGGGAGAAGGCTACACCTTC. Amino acid sequence: CATSDGGGRGEGYTF.